These T cell receptor beta chains were read from a single sample in a study of blood T cell repertoires in COVID-19. This table comes from immunoSEQ multiplex PCR, and its TCRdb copy is limited to in-frame clones, with some not included. Of about 19,000 clones in the sample, more than 75% were seen once. Sequences were obtained from peripheral blood. The receptors stem from a human donor in a cohort sampled during active COVID-19. Both conserved end residues are part of each CDR3. A D gene is named only where the DNA matches it firmly. Not every row has a clone size; where given, it reads once, few, many or a size class.

TRBJ2-3,TRBD2,TRBV29-1,-,16,TGCAGCGTTGAAGGCGGACTAGCGGGGAGCACAGATACGCAGTATTTT,CSVEGGLAGSTDTQYF
TRBJ2-1,TRBD2,TRBV5-1,-,17,TGCGCCAGCAGCCCTGGTGGACTAGCGGGGGAGGACAATGAGCAGTTCTTC,CASSPGGLAGEDNEQFF
TRBJ2-1,TRBD1,TRBV6-4,-,15,TGTGCCAGCAGCAAGGGGCAGGGGGCCTACAATGAGCAGTTCTTC,CASSKGQGAYNEQFF
TRBJ2-3,-,TRBV10-1,-,13,TGCGCCAGCAGCCGGGATATCACAGATACGCAGTATTTT,CASSRDITDTQYF
TRBJ2-1,-,TRBV20-1,-,10,TGCAGCCCAGGGGGGAATGAGCAGTTCTTC,CSPGGNEQFF
TRBJ2-2,TRBD2,TRBV3-1/TRBV3-2,-,16,TGTGCCAGCAGCCAAGGGCTAGCGGGAGGGTCCGGGGAGCTGTTTTTT,CASSQGLAGGSGELFF
TRBJ2-1,TRBD2,TRBV7-3,-,16,TGTGCCAGCAGCCCCCAAGGCGCGGGGGGGCGCAATGAGCAGTTCTTC,CASSPQGAGGRNEQFF
TRBJ1-5,TRBD1,TRBV12-3/TRBV12-4,few,13,TGTGCCACCAGAACAGGGGAGGATCAGCCCCAGCATTTT,CATRTGEDQPQHF
TRBJ2-2,-,TRBV13,-,15,TGTGCCAGCAGCCAGGGCCTAGCGAACACCGGGGAGCTGTTTTTT,CASSQGLANTGELFF
TRBJ2-1,-,TRBV5-1,-,16,TGCGCCAGCAGCTTGGCCGGGGTAGTCTCCTACAATGAGCAGTTCTTC,CASSLAGVVSYNEQFF
TRBJ2-1,TRBD1,TRBV5-1,-,15,TGCGCCAGCAGTGATCCGGGACAGCTTTACAATGAGCAGTTCTTC,CASSDPGQLYNEQFF
TRBJ1-5,-,TRBV19,-,11,TGTGCCAGTAGCAACAATCAGCCCCAGCATTTT,CASSNNQPQHF